These 32 T cell receptor beta chains came from one sample sequenced in a study of control samples from healthy donors and cancer patients. Libraries were prepared by immunoSEQ multiplex PCR; TCRdb keeps only in-frame clonotypes and omits some of them. The sample consists of 180,000 or so clones, over 85% of them appearing once. Sequencing was done on a sample of blood. The receptors here all came from a woman aged 60-70 years in good health.

The rearrangement uses TRBV28 and TRBJ1-1; D gene uncertain. This CDR3 has 13 amino acids. V gave up 5 bases and J gave up 11 bases, with 18 bases separating them. In germline, CDR1 is MDHEN, CDR2 SYDVKM. The CDR3 DNA reads TGTGCCAGCAGTCCGTCCTTCTCTGGGCGGGCTTTCTTT. This codes for CASSPSFSGRAFF.

The genes are TRBV10-1 and TRBJ2-2, with D hard to call. Germline V gene data show CDR1 as WNHNN and CDR2 as SYGVQD (reference sequence). Trimming shortened V by 5 bases and J by 6 bases, and 7 bases separated the two germline ends. This CDR3 has 12 amino acids. CDR3 region: CASSLSPGELFF. DNA of the CDR3: TGCGCCAGCAGTTTGTCCCCCGGGGAGCTGTTTTTT.

The chain links TRBV11-2 to TRBJ1-1; weak D call: TRBD1 (6 bases). With 0 bases removed from V and 1 base from J, the gap between germline ends came to 6 bases. The germline V gene encodes CDR1 SGHAT and CDR2 FQNNGV. The CDR3 is 14 amino acids. For the CDR3, the DNA is TGTGCCAGCAGCTTAGAGACAGGGAACACTGAAGCTTTCTTT. Protein product: CASSLETGNTEAFF.

The chain's CDR3 is CASSVAGTGGTEAFF. The CDR3 DNA sequence: TGTGCCAGCAGCGTGGCCGGGACAGGGGGCACTGAAGCTTTCTTT. The chain couples TRBV9 to TRBJ1-1, with 11 bases identical to TRBD1. J was trimmed by 4 bases and V by 2 bases; bases with no gene match: 4. This CDR3 contains 15 residues. The germline gives CDR1 SGDLS, CDR2 YYNGEE.

V is TRBV6-5 and J is TRBJ1-1; 8 nucleotides match TRBD1. This CDR3 is built from 12 residues. V lost 4 bases, J lost 11 bases, and 6 bases stayed unmatched. CDR1 and CDR2 (germline): MNHEY, SVGAGI. The CDR3 nucleotides are TGTGCCAGCAGTTCCAGGGGGCAGGTGGCTTTCTTT. Its protein product is CASSSRGQVAFF.

The rearrangement joins TRBV19 to TRBJ1-4; D not certain. Trimming took 3 bases from V and 7 from J, leaving 9 bases between them. The germline V gene encodes CDR1 LNHDA and CDR2 SQIVND (reference sequence). This CDR3 is 13 amino acids long. For the CDR3, the DNA is TGTGCCAGTAGTATTGGTACACTTGAAAAACTGTTTTTT. Its protein product is CASSIGTLEKLFF. Full variable domain (rest looked up from reference TRBV19 and TRBJ1-4): DGGITQSPKYLFRKEGQNVTLSCEQNLNHDAMYWYRQDPGQGLRLIYYSQIVNDFQKGDIAEGYSVSREKKESFPLTVTSAQKNPTAFYLCASSIGTLEKLFFGSGTQLSVL.

V usage is TRBV3-1 (or the pseudogene TRBV3-2) and J usage is TRBJ2-1; 10 nucleotides match TRBD1. With 1 base clipped from V and 4 bases from J, the junction kept 10 bases outside the gene matches. Germline V CDR1 and CDR2: LGHDT, YNNKEL (reference sequence). The CDR3 is 18 residues long. The CDR3 loop is CASSQGGRGQGTYNEQFF. The CDR3 bases are TGTGCCAGCAGCCAAGGAGGGAGGGGACAGGGGACTTACAATGAGCAGTTCTTC.

The CDR3 DNA sequence: TGTGCCAGCAGTTTTGTCCCGGACAGGTCCGGCTACACCTTC. Translation gives CASSFVPDRSGYTF. The J gene is TRBJ1-2, the V gene TRBV27; 7 nucleotides agree with TRBD1. The junction had 9 bases not matched to a gene; V was cut back by 3 bases and J by 8 bases. Germline V gene sequence: CDR1 MNHEY, CDR2 SMNVEV (reference sequence). CDR3 length: 14 residues.

The chain carries TRBV18 and TRBJ2-1; 9 positions agree with TRBD1. The CDR3 length is 13 residues. Germline CDR1 KGHSH, CDR2 LQKENI. After removal of 3 bases from V and 8 bases from J, the junction contained 2 bases not matched to a gene. The CDR3 spells CASSPGQGDEQFF. CDR3 coding DNA: TGTGCCAGCTCACCGGGACAGGGCGATGAGCAGTTCTTC.

V is TRBV12-3 or TRBV12-4 and J is TRBJ1-6; D call uncertain. V was pared by 3 bases and J by 10 bases, with 7 bases between. The CDR3 is 12 residues long. The CDR3 nucleotides read TGTGCCAGCAGTTTTAGTGAATCACCCCTCCACTTT. Protein product: CASSFSESPLHF.

This chain joins TRBV5-6 and TRBJ1-4; no reliable D call. With 1 base removed from V and 3 bases from J, the gap between germline ends came to 7 bases. The germline V gene encodes CDR1 SGHDT and CDR2 YYEEEE. The CDR3 has 14 residues. Here the CDR3 reads CASSLRVSNEKLFF. CDR3 coding DNA: TGTGCCAGCAGCTTGCGAGTTTCTAATGAAAAACTGTTTTTT.

The chain recombines TRBV27 with TRBJ1-4, with TRBD1 matching 7 bases. Germline V lookup: CDR1 MNHEY, CDR2 SMNVEV (reference sequence). V dropped 5 bases and J dropped 7; count of bases not matched to a gene: 7. The CDR3 spans 14 residues. The CDR3 DNA reads as TGTGCCAGCAGTATGGACAGGTGGGGTGAAAAACTGTTTTTT. The encoded protein is CASSMDRWGEKLFF.

V is TRBV19 and J is TRBJ1-5; D gene ambiguous. With 0 bases removed from V and 2 bases from J, the gap between germline ends came to 2 bases. Looked up from germline, CDR1 is LNHDA and CDR2 is SQIVND (reference sequence). This CDR3 has 13 amino acids. CDR3 in DNA: TGTGCCAGTAGTATAGAGGGCAATCAGCCCCAGCATTTT. Translation gives CASSIEGNQPQHF.

The V call is TRBV30, the J call TRBJ2-2, with 8 bases lining up with TRBD2. The CDR3 contains 15 residues. The trim removed 2 bases at V and 4 bases at J, leaving 6 bases unmatched. From germline, CDR1 is GTSNPN and CDR2 SVGIG (reference sequence). DNA of the CDR3: TGTGCCTGGAGTACGCCGGGGGGGTTCACCGGGGAGCTGTTTTTT. It translates to CAWSTPGGFTGELFF.

V usage is TRBV11-1 and J usage is TRBJ2-2, with 9 bases lining up with TRBD1. This CDR3 comprises 15 residues. Germline V gene data show CDR1 as SGHAT and CDR2 as FQDESV (reference sequence). With V trimmed by 5 bases and J by 6 bases, 7 bases remained unmatched. CDR3: CASSPPTGGPGELFF. DNA for the CDR3: TGTGCCAGCAGCCCGCCTACAGGGGGCCCCGGGGAGCTGTTTTTT.

This chain links TRBV19 with TRBJ1-5, with a possible D match to TRBD1 (5 bases). The germline CDR1 and CDR2 sequences are LNHDA and SQIVND (reference sequence). Deletions cut 3 bases from V and 4 bases from J, with 7 bases between. The CDR3 is 13 residues long. As DNA, the CDR3 is TGTGCCAGTAGTATCAACAGGAATCAGCCCCAGCATTTT. Translating it yields CASSINRNQPQHF.

This clone was seen a single time. The J gene is TRBJ1-2, the V gene TRBV7-9, with D uncertain. The V gene lost 5 bases and the J gene lost 7 bases, with 11 bases spanning the gap. CDR1 SEHNR and CDR2 FQNEAQ come from the germline V gene (reference sequence). The CDR3 runs to 12 residues. The CDR3 sequence: CASSTPSSGYTF. The CDR3 DNA follows: TGTGCCAGCAGCACTCCCTCGAGTGGCTACACCTTC.

The chain carries TRBV2 and TRBJ2-5; no definite D call. CDR1 is SNHLY and CDR2 is FYNNEI in the germline V gene. V shed 3 bases and J shed 3 bases, with 8 bases lying between them. This CDR3 comprises 13 residues. CDR3 sequence (DNA): TGTGCCAGCAGTGATAGGTGGGAAGAGACCCAGTACTTC. The encoded protein is CASSDRWEETQYF. Full variable domain (remainder filled in from reference TRBV2 and TRBJ2-5): EPEVTQTPSHQVTQMGQEVILRCVPISNHLYFYWYRQILGQKVEFLVSFYNNEISEKSEIFDDQFSVERPDGSNFTLKIRSTKLEDSAMYFCASSDRWEETQYFGPGTRLLVL.

This sequence joins TRBV11-3 and TRBJ1-1; TRBD1 might be the D (6 bases). Germline V gives CDR1 SGHNT, CDR2 YENEEA. Trimming removed 4 bases at V and 5 bases at J, with 11 bases between. The CDR3 length is 13 residues. CDR3: CASSYQQGTEAFF. The DNA of the CDR3 is TGTGCCAGCAGCTACCAACAGGGTACTGAAGCTTTCTTT. The full variable domain, in which reference TRBV11-3 and TRBJ1-1 provide the parts outside the CDR3, is EAGVVQSPRYKIIEKKQPVAFWCNPISGHNTLYWYLQNLGQGPELLIRYENEEAVDDSQLPKDRFSAERLKGVDSTLKIQPAELGDSAVYLCASSYQQGTEAFFGQGTRLTVV.

This rearrangement joins TRBV5-4 to TRBJ1-2, with no clear D. Germline loops: CDR1 SGHNT, CDR2 YYREEE (reference sequence). CDR3 size: 14 residues. V was shortened by 2 bases and J by 2 bases, with 10 bases between the two germline ends. The CDR3 bases are TGTGCCAGCAGCTTTAGGACGGAAAACTATGGCTACACCTTC. Translating it yields CASSFRTENYGYTF.

This clone was seen a single time. The rearrangement uses TRBV6-5 and TRBJ2-5; a weak D match, TRBD2 (7 bases). CDR3 length: 14 amino acids. Trimming took 5 bases from V and 1 from J, leaving 11 bases between them. CDR1 MNHEY and CDR2 SVGAGI come from the germline V gene. In DNA form, the CDR3 reads TGTGCCAGCAGTCACGGGGGGCTCCAAGAGACCCAGTACTTC. Residues: CASSHGGLQETQYF.

This chain joins TRBV6-5 and TRBJ2-3; D unclear. CDR3 length equals 11 residues. Germline V gene data show CDR1 as MNHEY and CDR2 as SVGAGI. V shed 2 bases and J shed 6 bases, with 3 bases lying between them. CDR3 bases: TGTGCCAGCAGTTACATGGATACGCAGTATTTT. It encodes CASSYMDTQYF.

This chain uses TRBV13 with TRBJ2-3; TRBD2 agrees at 13 bases. With 0 bases clipped from V and 1 base from J, the junction kept 1 base outside the gene matches. Germline V CDR1 and CDR2: PRHDT, FYEKMQ (reference sequence). CDR3 length: 17 residues. The CDR3 loop reads CASSLGGTSGGTDTQYF. As DNA, the CDR3 is TGTGCCAGCAGCTTAGGCGGGACTAGCGGGGGCACAGATACGCAGTATTTT.

The V call is TRBV5-5, the J call TRBJ1-2, with D tentatively TRBD1 (5 bases). Germline CDR1 and CDR2: SGHKS and YYEKEE (reference sequence). Trimming took off 0 bases at V and 8 bases at J, with 11 bases between the two ends. The CDR3 is made up of 13 amino acids. CDR3 region: CASSLGQREGYTF. CDR3 DNA: TGTGCCAGCAGCTTGGGACAGCGGGAAGGCTACACCTTC.

V gene TRBV4-3 combines with J gene TRBJ2-5, with 11 bases lining up with TRBD2. Germline V lookup: CDR1 LGHNA, CDR2 YSLEER. The CDR3 sequence is 18 residues long. V lost 0 bases, J lost 2 bases, and 8 bases stayed unmatched. CDR3 sequence reads: CASSQEPSGGPAQETQYF. The CDR3 bases are TGCGCCAGCAGCCAAGAACCTAGCGGGGGGCCAGCGCAAGAGACCCAGTACTTC.

The chain joins TRBV9 to TRBJ2-7; 7 bases fit TRBD1. This CDR3 is 14 amino acids long. V shed 3 bases, J shed 2 bases, and the junction held 5 bases outside the gene matches. Germline CDR1 is SGDLS and CDR2 is YYNGEE. The CDR3 protein is CASSDQQGPYEQYF. The DNA for the CDR3 is TGTGCCAGCAGCGACCAACAGGGGCCCTACGAGCAGTACTTC.

CDR3 nucleotides: TGCGCCAGCAGCCGGGACAGAGACAATCAGCCCCAGCATTTT. Translated: CASSRDRDNQPQHF. J is TRBJ1-5 and V is TRBV4-1; TRBD1 aligns across 7 bases. J was trimmed by 3 bases and V by 4 bases; bases with no gene match: 3. This CDR3 is built from 14 residues. From germline, CDR1 is MGHRA and CDR2 YSYEKL.

The chain combines TRBV5-4 with TRBJ2-3; 9 nucleotides agree with TRBD2. CDR3 size: 16 residues. Germline trimming cut 0 bases from V and 3 bases from J; bases unmatched to any gene: 5. Germline V gene sequence: CDR1 SGHNT, CDR2 YYREEE (reference sequence). The CDR3 nucleotides are TGTGCCAGCAGCTTGGTTGCGGGGGGGCGTACAGATACGCAGTATTTT. Translation: CASSLVAGGRTDTQYF.

The CDR3 bases are TGTGCCAGCAGTGAAGCCCTTTGGCGGGGTAATGAAAAACTGTTTTTT. Protein product: CASSEALWRGNEKLFF. The chain recombines TRBV6-1 with TRBJ1-4; D remains unclear. The V and J ends lost 0 bases and 4 bases respectively, with 12 bases between them. The CDR3 has 16 residues. Germline lookup yields CDR1 MNHNS and CDR2 SASEGT.

This rearrangement joins TRBV28 to TRBJ1-5, with 10 bases matching TRBD1. The V segment lost 3 bases and the J segment 6 bases; nucleotides outside the gene matches: 2. Germline lookup yields CDR1 MDHEN and CDR2 SYDVKM. The CDR3 sequence is 14 residues long. CDR3 in amino acids: CASSLTGGLQPQHF. CDR3 DNA: TGTGCCAGCAGTTTGACAGGGGGCCTTCAGCCCCAGCATTTT.

The gene calls are TRBV7-7 and TRBJ2-2; 9 positions agree with TRBD2. There are 16 residues in the CDR3. The V gene end was trimmed by 1 base and the J gene end by 5 bases; junction bases not matched to a gene: 5. The V gene's germline CDR1 is SSHAT and CDR2 FNYEAQ (reference sequence). CDR3 loop: CASSLDAGGLTGELFF. The CDR3 coding sequence is TGTGCCAGCAGCTTAGATGCGGGGGGGCTTACCGGGGAGCTGTTTTTT.

This clone was counted a single time. The genes are TRBV19 and TRBJ2-7, with 7 bases lining up with TRBD1. The CDR3 has 15 amino acids. Germline CDR1 reads LNHDA; CDR2 reads SQIVND (reference sequence). V was pared by 5 bases and J by 2 bases, with 9 bases of the junction left unmatched. CDR3 region: CASSQPGGRPYEQYF. CDR3 sequence (DNA): TGTGCCAGTAGTCAACCAGGGGGTAGGCCCTACGAGCAGTACTTC.